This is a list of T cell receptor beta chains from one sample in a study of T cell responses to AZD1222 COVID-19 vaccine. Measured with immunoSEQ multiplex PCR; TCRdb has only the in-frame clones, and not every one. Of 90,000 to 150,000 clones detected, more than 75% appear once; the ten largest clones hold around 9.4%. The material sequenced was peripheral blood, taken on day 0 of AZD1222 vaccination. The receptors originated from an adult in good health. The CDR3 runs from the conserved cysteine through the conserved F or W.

CASSPGGQNTGELFF TRBV18
CASSPNPLWGRSTYEQYF TRBV7-9
CSAWAREKLFF TRBV29-1
CASSVGDRAYEQYF TRBV5-1
CASSGSRGTQYF TRBV7-9
CASSSTGRRETQYF TRBV7-2
CSAKGYTEAFF TRBV20-1
CASSPTRQGMPFF TRBV12-3/TRBV12-4
CASSLTGQTYYGYTF TRBV27
CASSAGTGAFRYF TRBV7-2
CASNDGGRTVAFF TRBV6-5
CASSHPTSGRLGEQFF TRBV27
CASSQAVGGLSAGELFF TRBV11-3
CASSLDRAEYGYTF TRBV5-4
CASSTDRGHYEQYF TRBV6-6
CASGHGQGGDPNQHF TRBV12-5
CASSTEYGQPQHF TRBV6-5
CATSRAANYGYTF TRBV15
CASSQGGIGQNVYGYTF TRBV4-1
CASSLDPQQETQYF TRBV11-3
CASSPSGTGYGYTF TRBV6-5
CASSSAPRGTRRRETQYF TRBV11-1
CASSPGSSRNYGYTF TRBV5-1
CASSLEGGSDNEQFF TRBV5-1
CASGGGEAFF TRBV2
CASSESGQGISQETQYF TRBV10-1